This record covers a single TCR beta chain. Alongside a J-beta primer mix, a sample-barcoded 5' primer served in a second PCR lasting roughly 7 to 11 cycles. TCRdb re-called the 5' RACE reads through MiXCR, storing one row per CDR3 protein. The sample has around 1,000,000 distinct CDR3 sequences; under 30% are singletons. This sample stems from a study of blood T cells in healthy people across ages. Trimming cost V 2 bases and J 0 bases, with 12 bases left between them. CDR1 SGHKS and CDR2 YYEKEE come from the germline V gene (reference sequence). The CDR3 contains 15 residues. This sample also belongs to another study, concerning T cells of mothers and their children.

The clonotype comes from a girl aged 2 to 10 in good health. Sequencing was done on a sample of blood. The chain uses TRBV5-5 and TRBJ2-7, with D perhaps matching TRBD2 (5 bases). The CDR3 nucleotides are TGTGCCAGCAGCTTTTTCAGACTAACCTCCTACGAGCAGTACTTC. Protein sequence: CASSFFRLTSYEQYF.